This entry features one TCR beta chain sequence. What it recognizes is unknown. Additional DNA sequences in this sample encode the identical CDR3. PCR employed 60 Vbeta and 13 Jbeta primers. TCRdb's table, derived via immunoSEQ multiplex PCR, lists solely in-frame clones and lacks some. This table has 79,000 or so clones, approximately 79% appearing once. The sample belongs to a study of cytomegalovirus exposure and HLA in healthy donors. Broader study findings: Some TCR beta chains (around 160 of them) were listed as cytomegalovirus-associated. Common viral pathogens (according to a later analysis) appeared linked to several of the most significant clusters.

The CDR3 length is 14 residues. The germline V gene encodes CDR1 KGHSH and CDR2 LQKENI. The V and J ends lost 3 bases and 1 base respectively, with 9 bases between them. The gene calls are TRBV18 and TRBJ1-1, with D possibly TRBD1 on 6 matching bases. The sequenced material came from PBMCs. The TCR comes from a woman aged 40 to 50 in good health and CMV-seropositive. For the CDR3, the DNA is TGTGCCAGCTCACCGGACAGAAAGAACACTGAAGCTTTCTTT. It specifies CASSPDRKNTEAFF.